This TCR beta chain originates from a study of T cell repertoires in cytomegalovirus infection (dated by TCRdb to between 2018 and 2021). Regarding the study in general: Recently identified HLA-C-restricted CMV epitopes, whose presentation resists viral immunomodulation, were targeted by peptide stimulations together with well-studied HLA-B-restricted epitopes. Because public TCR beta signatures pointed to carriage of CMV infection together with the matching HLA type, the HLA type of each donor mattered for the analysis. Points the paper makes about the study in general: In both this cohort and an independent roughly 350-donor cohort, the cumulative frequency of public TCR beta family members distinguished carriers of CMV infection plus the relevant HLA type. The ex vivo response was dominated by HLA-C-restricted CMV-specific TCR beta clonotypes, which also provided the single most frequent clonotype in two of eight donors.

With respect to this clonotype: No antigen is known for it. Per-base qualities were not stored, and no clone one base away is much larger.

TCRdb records Illumina HiSeq 1500 as the sequencer. In-frame beta chains were kept once TCRdb had trimmed the public reads at Q25 with fastp and called clones with MiXCR. A single entry per CDR3 protein holds the most common genes and DNA from its merged rows. The sample table lists about 400,000 distinct CDR3 sequences, approximately 35% of them with a count of one. The biggest ten clones account for approximately 13% of the sample. The treatment or condition label, as the study defines it: in vitro stimulation with specific CMV peptide epitopes to enrich CMV-specific T cells. The receptor's source is a human donor in good health (CMV status not recorded). Some clones in this sample may be carry-over from other donors' samples. The sequences come from cultured PBMCs, collected from culture after CMV antigen stimulation.

The bases read TGCAGTGCTAGAGATCTGGAGAAGAACACTGAAGCTTTCTTT. This encodes CSARDLEKNTEAFF. Recombination linked TRBV20-1 to TRBJ1-1; the D gene cannot be resolved reliably. The germline ends are 9 bases apart after V is trimmed by 0 bases and J by 1 base. CDR3 length: 14 amino acids, cysteine to phenylalanine. Only the CDR3 region is kept as DNA, spanning 42 bases read in frame from base 1. CDR1 and CDR2 were assigned from the germline V gene (reference sequence) as DFQATT and SNEGSKA.